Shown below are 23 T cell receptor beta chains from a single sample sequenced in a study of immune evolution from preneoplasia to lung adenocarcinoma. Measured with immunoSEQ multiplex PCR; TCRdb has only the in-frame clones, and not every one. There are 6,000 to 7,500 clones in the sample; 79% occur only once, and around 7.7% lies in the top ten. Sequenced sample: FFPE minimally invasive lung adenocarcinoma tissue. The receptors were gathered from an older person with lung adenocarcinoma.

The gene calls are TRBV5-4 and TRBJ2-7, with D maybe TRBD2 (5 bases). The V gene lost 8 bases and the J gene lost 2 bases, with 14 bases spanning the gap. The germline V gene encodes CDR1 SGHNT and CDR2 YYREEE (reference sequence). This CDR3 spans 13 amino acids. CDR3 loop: CASRIAPTYEQYF. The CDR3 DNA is TGTGCCAGTAGAATAGCGCCCACCTACGAGCAGTACTTC.

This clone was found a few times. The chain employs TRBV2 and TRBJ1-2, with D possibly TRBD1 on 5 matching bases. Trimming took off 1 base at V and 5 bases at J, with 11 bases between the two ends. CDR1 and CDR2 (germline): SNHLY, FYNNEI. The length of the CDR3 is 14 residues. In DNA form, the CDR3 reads TGTGCCAGCAGTGAAGACAGGAGCCTATATGGCTACACCTTC. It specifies CASSEDRSLYGYTF. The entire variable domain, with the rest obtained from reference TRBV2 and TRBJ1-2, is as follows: EPEVTQTPSHQVTQMGQEVILRCVPISNHLYFYWYRQILGQKVEFLVSFYNNEISEKSEIFDDQFSVERPDGSNFTLKIRSTKLEDSAMYFCASSEDRSLYGYTFGSGTRLTVV.

CDR3 protein: CASSYYGPYEQYF. Here the CDR3 DNA reads TGTGCCAGCAGTTACTACGGCCCCTACGAGCAGTACTTC. The chain recombines TRBV6-5 with TRBJ2-7; D unclear. V lost 1 base and J 2 bases, leaving 6 bases between the germline ends. Looked up from germline, CDR1 is MNHEY and CDR2 is SVGAGI. The CDR3 loop spans 13 amino acids.

CDR3 DNA: TGTGCCAGCAGAAGAGGGGTGCTGAACACTGAAGCTTTCTTT. Translating gives CASRRGVLNTEAFF. The chain joins TRBV6-5 to TRBJ1-1; the D gene is possibly TRBD1 (5 bases). Germline CDR1 reads MNHEY; CDR2 reads SVGAGI. This CDR3 is 14 amino acids long. The V end lost 6 bases, the J end lost 0 bases, and 11 bases lay between the germline ends.

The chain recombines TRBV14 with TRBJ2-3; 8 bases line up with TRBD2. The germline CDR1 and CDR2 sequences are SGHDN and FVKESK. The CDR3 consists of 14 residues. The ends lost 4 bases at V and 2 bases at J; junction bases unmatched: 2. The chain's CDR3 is CASSLGLATDTQYF. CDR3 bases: TGTGCCAGCAGCCTCGGACTAGCCACAGATACGCAGTATTTT.

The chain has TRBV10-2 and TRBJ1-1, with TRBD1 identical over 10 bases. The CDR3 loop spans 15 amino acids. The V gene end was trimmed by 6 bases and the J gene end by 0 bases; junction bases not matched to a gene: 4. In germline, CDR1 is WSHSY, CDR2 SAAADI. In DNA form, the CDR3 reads TGCGCCAGCAGGCCCGGGACAGGGGTGAACACTGAAGCTTTCTTT. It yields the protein CASRPGTGVNTEAFF.

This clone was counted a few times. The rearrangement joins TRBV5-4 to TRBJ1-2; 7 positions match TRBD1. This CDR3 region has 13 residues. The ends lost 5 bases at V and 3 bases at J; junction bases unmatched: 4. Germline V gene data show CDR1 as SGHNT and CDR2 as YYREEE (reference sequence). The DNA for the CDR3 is TGTGCCAGCAGGCTGGACAGGCACTATGGCTACACCTTC. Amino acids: CASRLDRHYGYTF.

CDR3 sequence (DNA): TGTGCCAGCAGCTCCGGGGGGCATACTAGCACAGATACGCAGTATTTT. This sequence encodes CASSSGGHTSTDTQYF. The chain is built from TRBV11-2 and TRBJ2-3, with TRBD2 as a possible D gene (7 bases). V gave up 4 bases and J gave up 0 bases, with 14 bases separating them. Germline values: CDR1 SGHAT, CDR2 FQNNGV. The CDR3 spans 16 residues.

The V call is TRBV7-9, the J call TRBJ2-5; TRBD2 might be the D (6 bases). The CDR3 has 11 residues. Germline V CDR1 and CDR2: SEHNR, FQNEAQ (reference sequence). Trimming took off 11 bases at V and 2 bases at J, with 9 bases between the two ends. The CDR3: CAWGTQETQYF. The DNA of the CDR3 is TGTGCCTGGGGGACTCAAGAGACCCAGTACTTC. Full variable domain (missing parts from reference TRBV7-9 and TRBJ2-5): DTGVSQNPRHKITKRGQNVTFRCDPISEHNRLYWYRQTLGQGPEFLTYFQNEAQLEKSRLLSDRFSAERPKGSFSTLEIQRTEQGDSAMYLCAWGTQETQYFGPGTRLLVL.

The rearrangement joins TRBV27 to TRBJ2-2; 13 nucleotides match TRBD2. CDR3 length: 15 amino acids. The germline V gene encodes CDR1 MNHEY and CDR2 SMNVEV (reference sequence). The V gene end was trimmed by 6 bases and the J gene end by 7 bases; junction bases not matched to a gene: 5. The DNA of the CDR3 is TGTGCCAGCAGCCCTGGACTAGCGGGAGTCGGGGAGCTGTTTTTT. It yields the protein CASSPGLAGVGELFF.

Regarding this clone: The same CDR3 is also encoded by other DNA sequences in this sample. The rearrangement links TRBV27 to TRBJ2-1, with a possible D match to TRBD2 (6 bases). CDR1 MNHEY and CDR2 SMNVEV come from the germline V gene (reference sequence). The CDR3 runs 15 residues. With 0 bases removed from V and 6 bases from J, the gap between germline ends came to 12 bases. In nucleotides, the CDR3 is TGTGCCAGCAGTTTATCTAGAGGACTACTCAATGAGCAGTTCTTC. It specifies CASSLSRGLLNEQFF.

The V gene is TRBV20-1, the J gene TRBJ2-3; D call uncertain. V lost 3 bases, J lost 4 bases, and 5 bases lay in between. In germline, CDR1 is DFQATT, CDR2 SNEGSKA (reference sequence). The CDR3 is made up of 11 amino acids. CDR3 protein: CSASSADTQYF. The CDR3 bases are TGCAGTGCTAGTTCGGCAGATACGCAGTATTTT.

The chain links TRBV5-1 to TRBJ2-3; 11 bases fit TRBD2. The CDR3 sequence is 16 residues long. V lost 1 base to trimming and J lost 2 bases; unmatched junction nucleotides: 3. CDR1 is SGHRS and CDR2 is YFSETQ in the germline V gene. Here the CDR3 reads CASSLTSGRNTDTQYF. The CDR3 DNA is TGCGCCAGCAGCTTGACTAGCGGGAGAAACACAGATACGCAGTATTTT.

The CDR3 coding sequence is TGTGCCGCGGCACAGGGTCAGGTCACTGAAGCTTTCTTT. This translates into CAAAQGQVTEAFF. The V and J genes are TRBV7-9 and TRBJ1-1, with a possible D match to TRBD1 (6 bases). Trimming stripped 11 bases from V and 4 bases from J, with 17 bases between. Per germline, CDR1 SEHNR and CDR2 FQNEAQ (reference sequence). The CDR3 contains 13 residues.

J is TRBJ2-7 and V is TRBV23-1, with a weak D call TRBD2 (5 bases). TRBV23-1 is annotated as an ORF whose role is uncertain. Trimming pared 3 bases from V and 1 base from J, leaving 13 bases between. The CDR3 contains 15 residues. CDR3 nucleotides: TGCGCCAGCAGTCACCGGGGAGCCGGTTCCTACGAGCAGTACTTC. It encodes CASSHRGAGSYEQYF.

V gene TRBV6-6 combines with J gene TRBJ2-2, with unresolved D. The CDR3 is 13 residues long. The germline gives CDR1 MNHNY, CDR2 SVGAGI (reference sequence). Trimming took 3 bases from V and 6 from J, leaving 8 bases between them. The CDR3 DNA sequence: TGTGCCAGCAGTTATCCTTTGCCCGGGGAGCTGTTTTTT. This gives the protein CASSYPLPGELFF.

The CDR3 nucleotides are TGTGCCAGCAGCTTAGGGGACAGCCATAATTCACCCCTCCACTTT. Translation gives CASSLGDSHNSPLHF. V usage is TRBV7-9 and J usage is TRBJ1-6; 7 nucleotides align to TRBD1. Germline assignment: CDR1 SEHNR and CDR2 FQNEAQ (reference sequence). Trimming at V came to 1 base and at J to 5 bases, leaving 2 bases not matched to a gene. This CDR3 region has 15 residues.

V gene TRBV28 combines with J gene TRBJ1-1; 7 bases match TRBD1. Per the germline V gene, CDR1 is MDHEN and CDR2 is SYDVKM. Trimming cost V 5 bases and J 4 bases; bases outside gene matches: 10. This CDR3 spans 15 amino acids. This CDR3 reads CASSLQTGRGTEAFF. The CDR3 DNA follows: TGTGCCAGCAGTCTACAGACAGGGCGGGGCACTGAAGCTTTCTTT.

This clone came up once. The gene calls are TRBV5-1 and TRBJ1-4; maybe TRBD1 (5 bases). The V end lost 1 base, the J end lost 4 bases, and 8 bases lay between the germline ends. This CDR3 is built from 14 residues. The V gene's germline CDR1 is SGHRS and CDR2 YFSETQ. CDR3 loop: CASSLSGFNEKLFF. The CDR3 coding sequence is TGCGCCAGCAGCTTGTCAGGGTTTAATGAAAAACTGTTTTTT.

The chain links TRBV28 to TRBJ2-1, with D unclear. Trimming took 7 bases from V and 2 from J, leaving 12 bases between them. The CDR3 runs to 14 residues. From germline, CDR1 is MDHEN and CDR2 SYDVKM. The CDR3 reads CASTDGATYNEQFF. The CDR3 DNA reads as TGTGCCAGCACTGATGGCGCTACCTACAATGAGCAGTTCTTC.

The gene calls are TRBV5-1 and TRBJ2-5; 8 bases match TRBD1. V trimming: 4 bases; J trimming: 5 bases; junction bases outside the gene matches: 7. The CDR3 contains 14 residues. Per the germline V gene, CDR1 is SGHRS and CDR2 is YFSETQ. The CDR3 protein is CASSPRQGRETQYF. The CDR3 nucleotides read TGCGCCAGCAGCCCACGACAGGGGAGGGAGACCCAGTACTTC.

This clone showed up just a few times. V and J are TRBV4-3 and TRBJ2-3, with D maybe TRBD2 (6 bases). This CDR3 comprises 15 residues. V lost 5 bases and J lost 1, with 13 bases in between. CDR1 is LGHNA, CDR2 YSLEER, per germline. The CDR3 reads CASSLTPSGTDTQYF. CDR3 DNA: TGCGCCAGCAGCTTAACCCCTAGCGGCACAGATACGCAGTATTTT.

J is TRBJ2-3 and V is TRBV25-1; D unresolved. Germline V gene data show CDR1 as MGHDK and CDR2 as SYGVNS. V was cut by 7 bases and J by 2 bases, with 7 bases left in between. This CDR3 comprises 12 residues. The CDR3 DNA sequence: TGTGCCAGCAAAGGTCCCACAGATACGCAGTATTTT. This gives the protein CASKGPTDTQYF.